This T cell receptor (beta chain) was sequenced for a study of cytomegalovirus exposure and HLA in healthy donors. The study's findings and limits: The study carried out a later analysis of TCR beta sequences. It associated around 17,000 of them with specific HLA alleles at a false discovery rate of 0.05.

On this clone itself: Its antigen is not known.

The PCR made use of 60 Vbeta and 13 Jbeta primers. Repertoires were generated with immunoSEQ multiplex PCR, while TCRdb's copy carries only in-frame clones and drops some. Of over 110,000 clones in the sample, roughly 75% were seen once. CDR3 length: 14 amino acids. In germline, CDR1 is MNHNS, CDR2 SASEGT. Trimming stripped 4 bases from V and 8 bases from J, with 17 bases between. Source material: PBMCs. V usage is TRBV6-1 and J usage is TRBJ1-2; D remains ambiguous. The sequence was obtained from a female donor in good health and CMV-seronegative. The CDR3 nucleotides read TGTGCCAGCAGTGCAATCGTAGAGAGCGTAGGCTACACCTTC. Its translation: CASSAIVESVGYTF.